This T cell receptor beta chain originates from a study of identical twins. TCRdb re-analysed the 5' RACE reads in MiXCR, keeping a single row per CDR3 protein. Seen here are approximately 890,000 distinct CDR3 sequences, over 9% observed once, and the top ten hold roughly 1.6%. The V and J ends lost 2 bases and 8 bases, in that order; junction bases with no gene match: 6. Germline CDR1 MDHEN, CDR2 SYDVKM. This CDR3 contains 15 residues. This clonotype has a handful of counts. These data were likewise used in another study, on yellow fever vaccine responses in identical twins.

The receptor was derived from a woman aged 18 to 35 in good health. Specimen: PBMCs. V usage is TRBV28 and J usage is TRBJ1-6, with 7 bases matching TRBD1. CDR3 sequence: CASSLRDSQDSPLHF. CDR3 nucleotides: TGTGCCAGCAGTTTACGGGACAGCCAAGATTCACCCCTCCACTTT. Variable domain in full (rest from reference TRBV28 and TRBJ1-6): DVKVTQSSRYLVKRTGEKVFLECVQDMDHENMFWYRQDPGLGLRLIYFSYDVKMKEKGDIPEGYSVSREKKERFSLILESASTNQTSMYLCASSLRDSQDSPLHFGNGTRLTVT.